This T cell receptor beta chain was found in a study of T cell repertoires in cytomegalovirus infection. Trimming removed 4 bases from V and 5 bases from J; junction bases left unmatched: 9. The CDR3 has 15 amino acids. Germline CDR1 MNHEY, CDR2 SVGEGT. Notes on this clonotype: Its antigen is undetermined.

TCRdb reprocessed the reads via MiXCR and lists one record per CDR3 protein. The repertoire holds about 20,000 distinct CDR3 sequences, with around 43% as singletons. The source material was CD8+ T cells from cultured PBMCs, sampled from culture after CMV antigen stimulation. The source of this sequence is a human donor in good health (CMV status not recorded). Some clones in this sample may be carry-over from other donors' samples. The chain joins TRBV6-2 or TRBV6-3 to TRBJ2-7; 9 bases are shared with TRBD1. CDR3 in amino acids: CASSSSGTGSHEQYF. DNA for the CDR3: TGTGCCAGCAGTTCCTCCGGGACAGGGTCCCACGAGCAGTACTTC.